These 16 T cell receptor beta chains came from one sample sequenced in a study of blood T cell repertoires in COVID-19. The protocol was immunoSEQ multiplex PCR, while the TCRdb copy is restricted to in-frame clones and leaves out a portion. This sample has about 190,000 clones, with 70% to 90% found just once. The sequencing input was peripheral blood. The receptors shown here come from a man between 70 and 80 years old with active or convalescent COVID-19.

CDR3 residues: CASRPGLGLGETQYF. CDR3 in DNA: TGCGCCAGCAGGCCCGGACTAGGGCTTGGAGAGACCCAGTACTTC. V gene TRBV4-3 combines with J gene TRBJ2-5; 7 nucleotides align to TRBD2. This CDR3 comprises 15 residues. Unmatched junction bases numbered 11, after V lost 6 bases and J lost 4 bases. Germline V lookup: CDR1 LGHNA, CDR2 YSLEER.

V is TRBV18 and J is TRBJ2-7; a weak D match, TRBD1 (5 bases). The CDR3 sequence is 15 residues long. Trimming pared 4 bases from V and 0 bases from J, leaving 13 bases between. Germline V gene data show CDR1 as KGHSH and CDR2 as LQKENI. CDR3 region: CASSQRQPGSYEQYF. DNA of the CDR3: TGTGCCAGCTCACAGAGACAGCCAGGCTCCTACGAGCAGTACTTC. The entire variable domain, with the rest obtained from reference TRBV18 and TRBJ2-7, is as follows: NAGVMQNPRHLVRRRGQEARLRCSPMKGHSHVYWYRQLPEEGLKFMVYLQKENIIDESGMPKERFSAEFPKEGPSILRIQQVVRGDSAAYFCASSQRQPGSYEQYFGPGTRLTVT.

The chain employs TRBV29-1 and TRBJ1-1; 7 positions agree with TRBD1. There are 13 residues in the CDR3. CDR1 is SQVTM and CDR2 is ANQGSEA in the germline V gene. Trimming cost V 2 bases and J 5 bases; bases outside gene matches: 5. In nucleotides, the CDR3 is TGCAGCGTTGAAACTAAACAGGGGACTGAAGCTTTCTTT. It is translated as CSVETKQGTEAFF. Based on the CDR3 plus reference TRBV29-1 and TRBJ1-1, the full variable domain is SAVISQKPSRDICQRGTSLTIQCQVDSQVTMMFWYRQQPGQSLTLIATANQGSEATYESGFVIDKFPISRPNLTFSTLTVSNMSPEDSSIYLCSVETKQGTEAFFGQGTRLTVV.

The gene calls are TRBV5-1 and TRBJ2-1; the match to TRBD2 covers 8 bases. The V and J ends lost 7 bases and 0 bases, in that order; junction bases with no gene match: 6. CDR3 length: 15 amino acids. Germline V gene sequence: CDR1 SGHRS, CDR2 YFSETQ. The CDR3 region has the DNA TGCGCCAGCGGCCCCGGGGGGGGCTCCTACAATGAGCAGTTCTTC. Translation: CASGPGGGSYNEQFF.

This chain connects TRBV13 to TRBJ1-5; D possibly corresponds to TRBD1 (5 bases). This CDR3 region has 15 residues. Germline loops: CDR1 PRHDT, CDR2 FYEKMQ (reference sequence). Trimming left V 6 bases short and J 3 bases short, with 15 bases between. The CDR3 sequence: CASSQGRGPNQPQHF. Written as DNA, the CDR3 is TGTGCCAGCAGTCAAGGGCGGGGCCCCAATCAGCCCCAGCATTTT. Full variable domain (remainder filled in from reference TRBV13 and TRBJ1-5): AAGVIQSPRHLIKEKRETATLKCYPIPRHDTVYWYQQGPGQDPQFLISFYEKMQSDKGSIPDRFSAQQFSDYHSELNMSSLELGDSALYFCASSQGRGPNQPQHFGDGTRLSIL.

In this sample, this clone turned up once. The chain has TRBV3-1 (or the pseudogene TRBV3-2) and TRBJ2-3, with 8 bases aligning to TRBD2. The CDR3 totals 16 residues. CDR1 and CDR2 (germline): LGHDT, YNNKEL (reference sequence). Trimming took 7 bases from V and 2 from J; bases not matched to a gene: 11. This CDR3 reads CASIDKTSGYTDTQYF. In nucleotides, the CDR3 is TGTGCCAGCATCGACAAAACTAGCGGATACACAGATACGCAGTATTTT.

This clone was observed once. The CDR3 DNA reads as TGTGCCTGGAACCCTGACAGGGGGGGAAACACCATATATTTT. Amino acid sequence: CAWNPDRGGNTIYF. The rearrangement uses TRBV30 and TRBJ1-3; TRBD1 matches 9 bases. The CDR3 totals 14 residues. Germline CDR1 reads GTSNPN; CDR2 reads SVGIG (reference sequence). V lost 4 bases, J lost 4 bases, and 5 bases stayed unmatched.

This chain connects TRBV7-9 to TRBJ2-2; a possible D gene is TRBD2 (6 bases). V was clipped by 6 bases and J by 3 bases, with 17 bases between them. Germline V gene data show CDR1 as SEHNR and CDR2 as FQNEAQ (reference sequence). CDR3 length equals 16 residues. The CDR3 loop is CASRVPWGLDTGELFF. In nucleotides, the CDR3 is TGTGCCAGCAGGGTTCCGTGGGGACTCGACACCGGGGAGCTGTTTTTT.

The rearrangement uses TRBV27 and TRBJ1-2; the D is unclear. CDR3 length equals 13 residues. CDR1 is MNHEY, CDR2 SMNVEV, per germline (reference sequence). V was shortened by 2 bases and J by 9 bases, with 13 bases between the two germline ends. The CDR3 nucleotides read TGTGCCAGCAGTTTAGGGAGTTTCGCGAGCTACACCTTC. Amino acids: CASSLGSFASYTF.

The V call is TRBV6-1, the J call TRBJ1-6; unclear D gene. Trimming left V 3 bases short and J 19 bases short, with 19 bases between. Germline-derived CDR1 and CDR2 are MNHNS and SASEGT. The length of the CDR3 is 13 residues. The CDR3 sequence: CASSDPLGRALHF. CDR3 DNA sequence: TGTGCCAGCAGTGACCCACTGGGGAGGGCCTTACACTTT.

This rearrangement joins TRBV5-1 to TRBJ2-2, with 9 nucleotides matching TRBD2. Per the germline V gene, CDR1 is SGHRS and CDR2 is YFSETQ. V was pared by 6 bases and J by 1 base, with 4 bases of the junction left unmatched. This CDR3 comprises 15 residues. DNA of the CDR3: TGCGCCAGCATAGCGGGAGCCGTGAACACCGGGGAGCTGTTTTTT. Encoded protein: CASIAGAVNTGELFF.

The chain links TRBV24-1 to TRBJ1-5, with TRBD1 matching 7 bases. Germline CDR1 KGHDR, CDR2 SFDVKD. J was trimmed by 8 bases and V by 3 bases; bases with no gene match: 6. This CDR3 contains 14 residues. The CDR3 nucleotides are TGTGCCACCAGTGATCAGGGGGTCAAGGAGCCCCAGCATTTT. Translated: CATSDQGVKEPQHF.

The rearrangement uses TRBV15 and TRBJ2-3, with 9 bases aligning to TRBD2. Germline V CDR1 and CDR2: LNHNV, YYDKDF (reference sequence). This CDR3 contains 15 residues. The V segment lost 1 base and the J segment 6 bases; nucleotides outside the gene matches: 5. The CDR3 DNA sequence: TGTGCCACCAGCAGAGCGACTAGCGGTGGGGATACGCAGTATTTT. Its protein product is CATSRATSGGDTQYF.

The J gene is TRBJ2-7, the V gene TRBV5-1, with TRBD1 matching 9 bases. The CDR3 runs to 16 residues. Germline-derived CDR1 and CDR2 are SGHRS and YFSETQ. V lost 0 bases to trimming and J lost 2 bases; unmatched junction nucleotides: 6. The CDR3 sequence is CASSLAGTGFPYEQYF. CDR3 bases: TGCGCCAGCAGCTTGGCCGGGACAGGGTTCCCCTACGAGCAGTACTTC. Combining the CDR3 with reference TRBV5-1 and TRBJ2-7 gives the whole variable domain KAGVTQTPRYLIKTRGQQVTLSCSPISGHRSVSWYQQTPGQGLQFLFEYFSETQRNKGNFPGRFSGRQFSNSRSEMNVSTLELGDSALYLCASSLAGTGFPYEQYFGPGTRLTVT.

The DNA of the CDR3 is TGTGCCTGGACGGGGGCAACTAATGAAAAACTGTTTTTT. Its protein is CAWTGATNEKLFF. The genes are TRBV30 and TRBJ1-4, with a tentative D call TRBD1 (5 bases). The CDR3 spans 13 residues. V was trimmed by 4 bases and J by 0 bases, leaving 6 bases between them. Germline loops: CDR1 GTSNPN, CDR2 SVGIG (reference sequence). The variable domain in full, completed from reference TRBV30 and TRBJ1-4, reads SQTIHQWPATLVQPVGSPLSLECTVEGTSNPNLYWYRQAAGRGLQLLFYSVGIGQISSEVPQNLSASRPQDRQFILSSKKLLLSDSGFYLCAWTGATNEKLFFGSGTQLSVL.

The V and J genes are TRBV28 and TRBJ1-5; perhaps TRBD1 as D (5 bases). Germline loops: CDR1 MDHEN, CDR2 SYDVKM. This CDR3 is 12 amino acids long. V was cut by 2 bases and J by 12 bases, with 11 bases left in between. The DNA for the CDR3 is TGTGCCAGCAGTTTACCGCCAGGGCTCCAGCATTTT. This sequence encodes CASSLPPGLQHF.